Given below is one T cell receptor beta chain in context. The record originates from a study of blood T cell repertoires in COVID-19. The CDR3 runs 16 residues. CDR1 MRHNA and CDR2 SNTAGT come from the germline V gene. V lost 5 bases to trimming and J lost 8 bases; unmatched junction nucleotides: 14. In the original workflow: Amplifying reference gene primers gave estimates of nucleated cell counts. The method was immunoSEQ multiplex PCR; TCRdb's version includes in-frame clones alone and lacks a portion of them. The V and J calls and clone size come from that table; D and trimming were worked out from the DNA. The data show a few hundred thousand clones, just over 85% seen once. Clinical histories supplied by participants themselves formed the basis of cohort assignment. Recovered participants had two consecutive negative NP/OP PCR tests, healthcare professional clearance, or symptom resolution.

V gene TRBV6-4 combines with J gene TRBJ2-1; 8 bases agree with TRBD1. The specimen sequenced was PBMCs or T cells enriched from blood (not recorded which). The clonotype comes from a woman under 30 who had recovered from COVID-19. Here the CDR3 reads CASSPLDRGVSDEQFF. The CDR3 bases are TGTGCCAGCAGTCCACTAGACAGGGGAGTGTCTGATGAGCAGTTCTTC.